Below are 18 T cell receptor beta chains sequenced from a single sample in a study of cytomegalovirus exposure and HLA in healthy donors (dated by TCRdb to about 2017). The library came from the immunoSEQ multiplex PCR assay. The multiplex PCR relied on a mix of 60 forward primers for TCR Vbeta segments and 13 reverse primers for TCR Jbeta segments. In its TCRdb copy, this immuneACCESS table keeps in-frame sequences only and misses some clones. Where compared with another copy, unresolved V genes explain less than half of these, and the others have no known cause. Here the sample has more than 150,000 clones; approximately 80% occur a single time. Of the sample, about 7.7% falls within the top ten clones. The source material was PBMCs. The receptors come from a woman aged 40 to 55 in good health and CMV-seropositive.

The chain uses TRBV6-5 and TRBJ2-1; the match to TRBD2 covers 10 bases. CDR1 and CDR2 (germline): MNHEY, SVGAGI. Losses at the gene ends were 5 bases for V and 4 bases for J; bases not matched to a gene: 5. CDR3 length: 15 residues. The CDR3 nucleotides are TGTGCCAGCAGTCCTAGCGGGGGCCCGTACAATGAGCAGTTCTTC. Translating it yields CASSPSGGPYNEQFF.

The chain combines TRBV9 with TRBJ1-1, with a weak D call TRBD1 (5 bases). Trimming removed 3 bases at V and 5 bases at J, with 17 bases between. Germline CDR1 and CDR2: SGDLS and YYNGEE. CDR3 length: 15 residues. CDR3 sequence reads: CASSEEDTRGTEAFF. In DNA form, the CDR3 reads TGTGCCAGCAGCGAAGAGGACACCAGAGGAACTGAAGCTTTCTTT.

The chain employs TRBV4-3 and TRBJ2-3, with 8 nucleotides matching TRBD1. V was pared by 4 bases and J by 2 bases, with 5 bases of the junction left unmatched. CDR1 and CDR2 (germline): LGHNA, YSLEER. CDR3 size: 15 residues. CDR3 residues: CASSLGDRYTDTQYF. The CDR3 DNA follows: TGCGCCAGCAGCCTGGGGGACAGGTACACAGATACGCAGTATTTT.

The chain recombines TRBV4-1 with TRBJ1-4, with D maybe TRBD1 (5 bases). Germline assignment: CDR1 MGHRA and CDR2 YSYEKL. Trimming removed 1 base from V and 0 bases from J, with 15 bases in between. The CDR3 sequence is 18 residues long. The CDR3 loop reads CASSQALGGGATNEKLFF. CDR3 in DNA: TGCGCCAGCAGCCAAGCCCTGGGGGGAGGAGCAACTAATGAAAAACTGTTTTTT.

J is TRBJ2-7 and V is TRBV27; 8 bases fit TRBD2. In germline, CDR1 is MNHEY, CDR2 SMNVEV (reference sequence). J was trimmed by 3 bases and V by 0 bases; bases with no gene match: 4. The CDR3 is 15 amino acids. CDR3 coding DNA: TGTGCCAGCAGTTTATCGGCGGGGGGCGGCTACGAGCAGTACTTC. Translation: CASSLSAGGGYEQYF.

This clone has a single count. In nucleotides, the CDR3 is TGTGCCAGTAGTATAGTCCAGGGAACTTCACCCCTCCACTTT. It yields the protein CASSIVQGTSPLHF. The chain employs TRBV19 and TRBJ1-6, with a weak D call TRBD1 (5 bases). The CDR3 contains 14 residues. Germline V lookup: CDR1 LNHDA, CDR2 SQIVND (reference sequence). Trimming left V 1 base short and J 9 bases short, with 10 bases between.

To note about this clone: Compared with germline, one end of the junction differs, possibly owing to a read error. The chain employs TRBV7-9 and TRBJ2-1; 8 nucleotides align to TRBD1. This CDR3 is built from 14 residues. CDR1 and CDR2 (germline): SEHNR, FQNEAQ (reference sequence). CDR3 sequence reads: CSSSPRDRKNEQFF. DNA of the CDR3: TGTTCCAGCAGCCCAAGGGACAGGAAAAATGAGCAGTTCTTC.

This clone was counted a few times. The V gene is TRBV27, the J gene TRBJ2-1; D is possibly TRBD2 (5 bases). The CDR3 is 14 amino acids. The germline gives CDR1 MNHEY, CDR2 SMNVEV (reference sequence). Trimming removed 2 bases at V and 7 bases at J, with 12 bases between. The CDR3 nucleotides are TGTGCCAGCAGTTTAGCGGGCGTAGTAAATGAGCAGTTCTTC. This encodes CASSLAGVVNEQFF.

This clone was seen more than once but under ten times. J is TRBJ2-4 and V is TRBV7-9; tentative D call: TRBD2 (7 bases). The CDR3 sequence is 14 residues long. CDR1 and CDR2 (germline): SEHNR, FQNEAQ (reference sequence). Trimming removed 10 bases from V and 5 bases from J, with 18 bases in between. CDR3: CAIKGGSQENIQYF. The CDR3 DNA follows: TGTGCCATCAAGGGGGGGAGCCAGGAAAACATTCAGTACTTC.

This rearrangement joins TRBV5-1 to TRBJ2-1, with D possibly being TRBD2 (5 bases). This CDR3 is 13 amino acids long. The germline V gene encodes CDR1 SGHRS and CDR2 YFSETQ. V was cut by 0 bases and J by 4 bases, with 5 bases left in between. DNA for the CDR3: TGCGCCAGCAGCTTGGGAGGGTACAATGAGCAGTTCTTC. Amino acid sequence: CASSLGGYNEQFF.

The CDR3: CASSRTGGSGPNYGYTF. The CDR3 region has the DNA TGTGCCAGCAGTCGAACAGGGGGCTCAGGCCCTAACTATGGCTACACCTTC. The chain recombines TRBV11-2 with TRBJ1-2; TRBD1 matches 9 bases. This CDR3 is 17 amino acids long. CDR1 is SGHAT and CDR2 is FQNNGV in the germline V gene. J was trimmed by 0 bases and V by 6 bases; bases with no gene match: 11.

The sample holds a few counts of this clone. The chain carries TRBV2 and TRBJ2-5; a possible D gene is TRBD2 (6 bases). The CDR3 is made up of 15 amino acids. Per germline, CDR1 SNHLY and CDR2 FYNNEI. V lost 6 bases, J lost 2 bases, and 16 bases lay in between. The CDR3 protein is CASRELAGIQETQYF. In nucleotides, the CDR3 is TGTGCCAGCAGGGAGCTTGCGGGGATACAAGAGACCCAGTACTTC.

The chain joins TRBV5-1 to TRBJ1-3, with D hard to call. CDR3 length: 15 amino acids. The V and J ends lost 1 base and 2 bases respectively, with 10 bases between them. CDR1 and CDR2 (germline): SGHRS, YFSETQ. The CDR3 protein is CASSLFAGAGNTIYF. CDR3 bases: TGCGCCAGCAGCTTGTTCGCGGGAGCTGGAAACACCATATATTTT. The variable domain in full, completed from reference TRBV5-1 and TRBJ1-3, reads KAGVTQTPRYLIKTRGQQVTLSCSPISGHRSVSWYQQTPGQGLQFLFEYFSETQRNKGNFPGRFSGRQFSNSRSEMNVSTLELGDSALYLCASSLFAGAGNTIYFGEGSWLTVV.

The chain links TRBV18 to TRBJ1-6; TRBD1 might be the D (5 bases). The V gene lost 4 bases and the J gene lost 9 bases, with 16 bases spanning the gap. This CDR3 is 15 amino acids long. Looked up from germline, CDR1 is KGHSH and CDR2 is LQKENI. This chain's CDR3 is CASSRDGQGGSPLHF. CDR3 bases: TGTGCCAGCTCACGAGATGGGCAGGGTGGTTCACCCCTCCACTTT.

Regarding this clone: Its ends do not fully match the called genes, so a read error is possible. This CDR3 is CASTLRTGGGGELFF. CDR3 coding DNA: TGTGCCAGCACCTTACGGACAGGGGGTGGCGGGGAGCTGTTTTTT. The chain has TRBV7-2 and TRBJ2-2, with 10 bases that match TRBD1. The CDR3 is made up of 15 amino acids. From germline, CDR1 is SGHTA and CDR2 FQGNSA.

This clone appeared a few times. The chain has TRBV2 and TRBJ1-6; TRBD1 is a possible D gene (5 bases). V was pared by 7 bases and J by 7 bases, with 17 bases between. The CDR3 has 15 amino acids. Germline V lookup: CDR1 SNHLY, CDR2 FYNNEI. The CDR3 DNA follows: TGTGCCAGCATCGGCGGGGGGGAGGTGAATTCACCCCTCCACTTT. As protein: CASIGGGEVNSPLHF.

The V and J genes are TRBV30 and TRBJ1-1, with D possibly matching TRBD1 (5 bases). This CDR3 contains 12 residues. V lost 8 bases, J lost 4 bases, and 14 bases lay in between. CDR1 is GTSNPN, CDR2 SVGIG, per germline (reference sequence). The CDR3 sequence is CASGRVFTEAFF. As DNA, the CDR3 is TGTGCCAGTGGCAGGGTTTTCACTGAAGCTTTCTTT.

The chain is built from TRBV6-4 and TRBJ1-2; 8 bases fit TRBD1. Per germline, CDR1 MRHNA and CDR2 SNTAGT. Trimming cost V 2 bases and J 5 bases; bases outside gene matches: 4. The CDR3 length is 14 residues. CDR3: CASSDTGTGYGYTF. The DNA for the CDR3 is TGTGCCAGCAGTGACACGGGGACAGGTTATGGCTACACCTTC.